This T cell receptor (beta chain) was found in a study of blood T cells in healthy people across ages. Notes on the study in general: In the absence of known donor CMV status, changes in expanded clonotypes were possibly confounded.

This CDR3 region has 12 residues. Trimming took 6 bases from V and 13 from J, leaving 16 bases between them. Per the germline V gene, CDR1 is MNHEY and CDR2 is SMNVEV (reference sequence). Of note for this clonotype: Its antigen remains unidentified.

A sample-barcoded 5' primer and a J-beta primer mix were used in a second PCR of roughly 6 to 11 cycles. Each of the cDNA molecules was tagged by a template-switch adaptor with 12 random nucleotides. All samples gave at least 2.5 million CDR3-containing paired-end reads. TCRdb reprocessed the 5' RACE reads via MiXCR and lists one record per CDR3 protein. The data hold some 710,000 distinct CDR3 sequences, with around 45% observed a single time. The gene calls are TRBV27 and TRBJ2-1, with unresolved D. The sample comprised blood. The TCR was taken from a man older than 75 in good health. DNA of the CDR3: TGTGCCAGCAGATCCCCTATTGAGACCCAGTTCTTC. It codes for CASRSPIETQFF.